The 16 T cell receptor beta chains in this list originate from one sample, sequenced in a study of blood T cell repertoires in COVID-19. Assay: immunoSEQ multiplex PCR; the TCRdb copy retains only in-frame clones and omits some. Among about 150,000 clones, 80% to 90% were seen once, and the ten largest hold 2.5% to 3%. Sequencing used peripheral blood. These receptors were obtained from a man in his 60s with acute or convalescent COVID-19.

This sequence joins TRBV5-1 and TRBJ1-2, with D perhaps TRBD1 (5 bases). Trimming removed 0 bases from V and 7 bases from J, with 13 bases in between. The germline CDR1 and CDR2 sequences are SGHRS and YFSETQ. The CDR3 contains 14 residues. CDR3 loop: CASSLDRLPIGYTF. CDR3 DNA sequence: TGCGCCAGCAGCTTGGACAGGTTGCCGATTGGCTACACCTTC.

This chain links TRBV27 with TRBJ1-1, with 8 positions matching TRBD1. The CDR3 totals 15 residues. Germline values: CDR1 MNHEY, CDR2 SMNVEV (reference sequence). Trimming cost V 2 bases and J 5 bases; bases outside gene matches: 7. CDR3 coding DNA: TGTGCCAGCAGTTTAGCAGGGGGCGTGGGGACTGAAGCTTTCTTT. This translates into CASSLAGGVGTEAFF.

This clone was seen more than once but under ten times. The chain recombines TRBV7-8 with TRBJ2-2, with D possibly matching TRBD2 (5 bases). Germline CDR1 is SGHVS and CDR2 is FQNEAQ. Trimming took off 3 bases at V and 7 bases at J, with 12 bases between the two ends. This CDR3 is 14 amino acids long. The CDR3 sequence: CASSLREIGGELFF. The CDR3 coding sequence is TGTGCCAGCAGCTTGAGGGAGATAGGCGGGGAGCTGTTTTTT.

The rearrangement links TRBV29-1 to TRBJ1-2; D remains unclear. Trimming took 4 bases from V and 3 from J, leaving 6 bases between them. Germline CDR1 SQVTM, CDR2 ANQGSEA. CDR3 length: 11 amino acids. The chain's CDR3 is CSVGADYGYTF. Written as DNA, the CDR3 is TGCAGCGTTGGGGCCGACTATGGCTACACCTTC.

Many counts were recorded for this clone. The V gene is TRBV4-1, the J gene TRBJ2-7; 7 nucleotides align to TRBD1. CDR1 MGHRA and CDR2 YSYEKL come from the germline V gene. The CDR3 loop spans 20 amino acids. After removal of 2 bases from V and 1 base from J, the junction contained 20 bases not matched to a gene. This CDR3 reads CASSQLNLRGQAQASYEQYF. The DNA of the CDR3 is TGCGCCAGCAGCCAATTAAACCTCCGAGGACAGGCTCAAGCGTCCTACGAGCAGTACTTC.

J is TRBJ2-7 and V is TRBV20-1, with D possibly TRBD2 on 5 matching bases. Trimming stripped 3 bases from V and 6 bases from J, with 18 bases between. The germline gives CDR1 DFQATT, CDR2 SNEGSKA (reference sequence). The CDR3 runs 14 residues. The CDR3 DNA follows: TGCAGTGCTAGTGTATCCCCCCTAGCTTCCGAGCAGTACTTC. Translation gives CSASVSPLASEQYF.

This clone appeared a few times. J is TRBJ2-3 and V is TRBV7-2, with 9 positions matching TRBD2. The ends lost 2 bases at V and 5 bases at J; junction bases unmatched: 5. This CDR3 region has 15 residues. Germline CDR1 reads SGHTA; CDR2 reads FQGNSA. Here the CDR3 reads CASSLIAGAIDTQYF. The CDR3 coding sequence is TGTGCCAGCAGCTTAATAGCGGGGGCGATAGATACGCAGTATTTT.

The gene calls are TRBV7-8 and TRBJ2-7; the D gene is possibly TRBD1 (6 bases). V lost 5 bases and J 2 bases, leaving 16 bases between the germline ends. CDR1 SGHVS and CDR2 FQNEAQ come from the germline V gene. The CDR3 has 15 amino acids. This CDR3 is CASSPPDRSTYEQYF. In DNA, the CDR3 is TGTGCCAGCAGCCCGCCAGACAGGAGCACCTACGAGCAGTACTTC.

The chain links TRBV6-5 to TRBJ1-2, with TRBD1 matching over 8 bases. The trim removed 6 bases at V and 3 bases at J, leaving 6 bases unmatched. Germline V lookup: CDR1 MNHEY, CDR2 SVGAGI. CDR3 length equals 14 residues. The CDR3 DNA sequence: TGTGCCAGCAGGACAGGGGTGATCGACTATGGCTACACCTTC. Its translation: CASRTGVIDYGYTF.

J is TRBJ2-7 and V is TRBV19; TRBD1 matches 11 bases. This CDR3 contains 15 residues. The germline V gene encodes CDR1 LNHDA and CDR2 SQIVND (reference sequence). V was clipped by 5 bases and J by 4 bases; unmatched bases: 7. The CDR3 region has the DNA TGTGCCAGTAGTTCGGACAGGGGGCAGTCATACGAGCAGTACTTC. Its protein is CASSSDRGQSYEQYF.

This chain joins TRBV2 and TRBJ1-2; TRBD1 might be the D (6 bases). CDR1 SNHLY and CDR2 FYNNEI come from the germline V gene. The CDR3 totals 12 residues. The ends were cut back, 11 bases at V and 7 bases at J, with 17 bases in the middle. In nucleotides, the CDR3 is TGTGCCCTCAATGGGGGACAAGCTGGCTACACCTTC. Protein sequence: CALNGGQAGYTF.

This clone appeared a single time. This chain uses TRBV4-3 with TRBJ1-1; 11 nucleotides align to TRBD1. The germline CDR1 and CDR2 sequences are LGHNA and YSLEER. With 1 base clipped from V and 6 bases from J, the junction kept 7 bases outside the gene matches. The CDR3 has 16 amino acids. The CDR3, as DNA: TGCGCCAGCAGCCAAGGAAGGACAGGGGGCGGCTCTGAAGCTTTCTTT. It translates to CASSQGRTGGGSEAFF.

The rearrangement links TRBV9 to TRBJ1-3; D gene unclear. Germline V CDR1 and CDR2: SGDLS, YYNGEE. Trimming stripped 3 bases from V and 3 bases from J, with 7 bases between. The CDR3 is 13 amino acids. Here the CDR3 reads CASSGALGNTIYF. The CDR3 bases are TGTGCCAGCAGCGGGGCACTTGGAAACACCATATATTTT.

The CDR3 sequence is CASSLGGGYTF. In DNA form, the CDR3 reads TGTGCCAGCAGTTTAGGGGGCGGCTACACCTTC. The J gene is TRBJ1-2, the V gene TRBV28, with a weak D call TRBD1 (6 bases). The CDR3 is made up of 11 amino acids. The ends were cut back, 2 bases at V and 8 bases at J, with 6 bases in the middle. Germline CDR1 is MDHEN and CDR2 is SYDVKM.

This clone appeared a single time. The genes are TRBV6-6 and TRBJ2-3; the match to TRBD2 covers 12 bases. The CDR3 extends over 15 amino acids. Germline CDR1 and CDR2: MNHNY and SVGAGI (reference sequence). V lost 5 bases and J lost 3; bases outside the gene matches: 3. The CDR3 here is CASSRTSGATDTQYF. CDR3 DNA: TGTGCCAGCAGTCGGACTAGCGGGGCTACAGATACGCAGTATTTT.

The V call is TRBV12-5, the J call TRBJ1-2; 11 nucleotides match TRBD1. Germline lookup yields CDR1 LGHNT and CDR2 FRNRAP. The CDR3 has 19 residues. Unmatched junction bases numbered 12, after V lost 0 bases and J lost 3 bases. The CDR3 nucleotides read TGTGCTAGTGGTTTGGTACGAGGACAGGGGGCAGGGGTGCACTATGGCTACACCTTC. It codes for CASGLVRGQGAGVHYGYTF.